This TCR beta chain was captured in a study of control samples from healthy donors and cancer patients. TCRdb's copy holds only in-frame clones and misses some; the assay was immunoSEQ multiplex PCR. The repertoire consists of about 150,000 clones, with 89% occurring once and the leading ten covering roughly 5%. Trimming stripped 1 base from V and 1 base from J, with 7 bases between. The CDR3 loop spans 14 amino acids. Germline CDR1 LGHNA, CDR2 YSLEER. This receptor was taken from a man in his thirties or forties in good health. The chain links TRBV4-3 to TRBJ1-1; no definite D call. Sequenced input: blood. CDR3 DNA: TGCGCCAGCAGCCAAGCGGAGACGAACACTGAAGCTTTCTTT. Encoded protein: CASSQAETNTEAFF.